The clone carrying this TCR beta chain has at least ten counts. Its cognate antigen is unknown. Either OKT3 anti-CD3 antibody or CD3/CD28 beads expanded T cells from blood mononuclear cells over 3 days. Normal T cells cocultured with Jurkat cells and anti-TRBV12 bispecific. Bispecific antibody was added to 50,000 or so normal T cells and 50,000 or so target cells. The sample is drawn from a study of beta chain bispecific antibodies for T cell cancers. CDR3 length: 13 residues. V was clipped by 10 bases and J by 4 bases, with 14 bases between them. From germline, CDR1 is MNHEY and CDR2 SMNVEV (reference sequence). TCRdb recomputed calls from the 5' RACE reads with MiXCR, one row per CDR3 protein. Of 20,000 to 25,000 distinct CDR3 sequences in the sample, approximately 1.9% are singletons; the top ten hold about 4.8%. General study points: Most targeted TRBV signal came from the leukemia cell line cells, not normal T cells. The TRBV12-3 share of total TRBV signal fell 98.9% after anti-TRBV12 rather than anti-CD19 exposure.

The source is a human donor in good health. Some clones in this sample may be carry-over from other donors' samples. J is TRBJ1-5 and V is TRBV27; D might be TRBD1 (6 bases). The sequencing here drew on healthy donor T cells cultured with leukemia cells, taken from a culture containing a bispecific antibody targeting TCR Vbeta12. This chain's CDR3 is CATRGLGNQPQHF. The CDR3 DNA follows: TGTGCCACCCGGGGGCTGGGGAATCAGCCCCAGCATTTT.